These 28 T cell receptor beta chains were sequenced from one sample in a study of cytomegalovirus exposure and HLA in healthy donors. Vbeta (60) and Jbeta (13) primers were used in the PCR. TCRdb's copy holds only in-frame clones and misses some; the assay was immunoSEQ multiplex PCR. The sample gives hundreds of thousands of clones, 70% to 85% of which show up once; 3.8% is in the top ten. The sample comprised PBMCs. The receptors stem from a male donor in good health and CMV-seronegative.

The chain uses TRBV2 and TRBJ2-7; D might be TRBD2 (5 bases). Looked up from germline, CDR1 is SNHLY and CDR2 is FYNNEI. The CDR3 has 13 residues. The V and J ends lost 10 bases and 3 bases respectively, with 16 bases between them. The CDR3 sequence is CATSRDYLYEQYF. The CDR3 nucleotides are TGTGCCACCAGCCGAGACTACCTCTACGAGCAGTACTTC.

This clone was seen a few times. This sequence joins TRBV6-6 and TRBJ2-7, with 9 bases aligning to TRBD1. The V and J ends lost 7 bases and 2 bases, in that order; junction bases with no gene match: 3. Germline-derived CDR1 and CDR2 are MNHNY and SVGAGI (reference sequence). The CDR3 has 13 amino acids. The CDR3 reads CASNRDRAYEQYF. DNA of the CDR3: TGTGCCAGCAACCGGGACAGGGCCTACGAGCAGTACTTC.

This chain connects TRBV6-1 to TRBJ1-5; D perhaps matches TRBD1 (5 bases). Germline CDR1 and CDR2: MNHNS and SASEGT. CDR3 size: 15 residues. V shed 5 bases and J shed 7 bases, with 18 bases lying between them. The CDR3 region is CASSFIDSAEQPQHF. In DNA form, the CDR3 reads TGTGCCAGCAGTTTTATAGACAGTGCCGAACAGCCCCAGCATTTT.

This clone has a single count. The rearrangement links TRBV28 to TRBJ1-6; 11 bases agree with TRBD1. V was pared by 5 bases and J by 7 bases, with 4 bases of the junction left unmatched. Germline CDR1 and CDR2: MDHEN and SYDVKM. The CDR3 runs to 15 residues. Written as DNA, the CDR3 is TGTGCCAGCAGTCCCCGGGACAGGGGGAATTCACCCCTCCACTTT. This codes for CASSPRDRGNSPLHF.

The rearrangement joins TRBV15 to TRBJ2-5; D not resolved. The CDR3 contains 13 residues. CDR1 and CDR2 (germline): LNHNV, YYDKDF (reference sequence). The germline V and J ends were trimmed by 0 bases and 5 bases, with 7 bases remaining between them. The CDR3 DNA sequence: TGTGCCACCAGCAGAGATTTTCTGGAGACCCAGTACTTC. Residues: CATSRDFLETQYF.

This rearrangement joins TRBV19 to TRBJ2-1, with 10 bases identical to TRBD2. This CDR3 spans 18 amino acids. CDR1 and CDR2 from the germline V gene are LNHDA and SQIVND (reference sequence). The V and J ends lost 8 bases and 0 bases, in that order; junction bases with no gene match: 13. Written as DNA, the CDR3 is TGTGCCAGTGGTGAAGGTAGCGGGAGGATAAGCTCCTACAATGAGCAGTTCTTC. Encoded protein: CASGEGSGRISSYNEQFF.

The chain recombines TRBV27 with TRBJ2-3; 10 bases are a match to TRBD2. CDR3 length equals 14 residues. The ends lost 6 bases at V and 6 bases at J; junction bases unmatched: 6. Germline lookup yields CDR1 MNHEY and CDR2 SMNVEV (reference sequence). The CDR3 loop is CASRLAGVFDTQYF. The DNA of the CDR3 is TGTGCCAGCAGGCTAGCGGGAGTGTTCGATACGCAGTATTTT.

This clone occurred once. The J gene is TRBJ2-3, the V gene TRBV30; D might be TRBD2 (6 bases). With 4 bases removed from V and 5 bases from J, the gap between germline ends came to 13 bases. CDR1 and CDR2 from the germline V gene are GTSNPN and SVGIG (reference sequence). The CDR3 runs 13 residues. CDR3 nucleotides: TGTGCCTGGAATCCGGGAGACAGAGATACGCAGTATTTT. Amino acid sequence: CAWNPGDRDTQYF. Based on the CDR3 plus reference TRBV30 and TRBJ2-3, the full variable domain is SQTIHQWPATLVQPVGSPLSLECTVEGTSNPNLYWYRQAAGRGLQLLFYSVGIGQISSEVPQNLSASRPQDRQFILSSKKLLLSDSGFYLCAWNPGDRDTQYFGPGTRLTVL.

V and J are TRBV7-2 and TRBJ2-1; 10 bases line up with TRBD2. This CDR3 spans 13 amino acids. With 1 base clipped from V and 12 bases from J, the junction kept 3 bases outside the gene matches. Per the germline V gene, CDR1 is SGHTA and CDR2 is FQGNSA. The CDR3 reads CASSLVLAGAQFF. Here the CDR3 DNA reads TGTGCCAGCAGCTTAGTTCTAGCGGGAGCGCAGTTCTTC.

The chain is built from TRBV9 and TRBJ1-1; perhaps TRBD1 as D (5 bases). This CDR3 comprises 17 residues. Trimming shortened V by 3 bases and J by 5 bases, and 23 bases separated the two germline ends. Per the germline V gene, CDR1 is SGDLS and CDR2 is YYNGEE. In nucleotides, the CDR3 is TGTGCCAGCAGCGAGGGGCGGGGAGAAGGAGGCGATACTGAAGCTTTCTTT. It specifies CASSEGRGEGGDTEAFF.

The J gene is TRBJ2-7, the V gene TRBV6-1; the match to TRBD2 covers 9 bases. Looked up from germline, CDR1 is MNHNS and CDR2 is SASEGT. With 1 base clipped from V and 5 bases from J, the junction kept 12 bases outside the gene matches. The CDR3 loop spans 17 amino acids. The CDR3 DNA sequence: TGTGCCAGCAGTGAAGGCGTAGCGGGAGAGGCATGGGACGAGCAGTACTTC. Amino acids: CASSEGVAGEAWDEQYF.

V usage is TRBV2 and J usage is TRBJ2-7, with 11 bases identical to TRBD2. CDR3 length: 14 residues. Germline V gene lookup returns CDR1 SNHLY and CDR2 FYNNEI. The junction had 3 bases not matched to a gene; V was cut back by 4 bases and J by 4 bases. CDR3 sequence reads: CASSGTSGSYEQYF. The CDR3 DNA follows: TGTGCCAGCAGTGGAACTAGCGGGAGTTACGAGCAGTACTTC.

V and J are TRBV11-3 and TRBJ2-2; TRBD1 is a possible D gene (6 bases). The V gene lost 4 bases and the J gene lost 5 bases, with 11 bases spanning the gap. This CDR3 spans 14 amino acids. Germline loops: CDR1 SGHNT, CDR2 YENEEA. The CDR3: CASSSGTNTGELFF. DNA of the CDR3: TGTGCCAGCAGCTCCGGGACAAATACCGGGGAGCTGTTTTTT.

V gene TRBV10-3 combines with J gene TRBJ2-5; 12 bases match TRBD2. The germline V gene has CDR1 ENHRY and CDR2 SYGVKD. There are 16 residues in the CDR3. V gave up 4 bases and J gave up 2 bases; unmatched junction bases: 5. CDR3 loop: CAISGRTSGTQETQYF. The CDR3 region has the DNA TGTGCCATCAGTGGGCGGACTAGCGGGACTCAAGAGACCCAGTACTTC.

The genes are TRBV19 and TRBJ1-2; D remains unclear. The ends were cut back, 1 base at V and 2 bases at J, with 14 bases in the middle. The CDR3 extends over 16 amino acids. Per germline, CDR1 LNHDA and CDR2 SQIVND (reference sequence). This CDR3 reads CASSIGPRQRNYGYTF. Here the CDR3 DNA reads TGTGCCAGTAGTATAGGGCCCCGGCAGAGGAACTATGGCTACACCTTC.

J is TRBJ2-3 and V is TRBV7-9; 8 nucleotides line up with TRBD2. The V segment lost 5 bases and the J segment 0 bases; nucleotides outside the gene matches: 13. Germline CDR1 is SEHNR and CDR2 is FQNEAQ (reference sequence). The CDR3 extends over 18 amino acids. The CDR3 DNA sequence: TGTGCCAGCAGCCCAATAGGTCAGCGGGGGACTAGCACAGATACGCAGTATTTT. Its protein is CASSPIGQRGTSTDTQYF.

This clone has a handful of counts. Different DNA sequences within this sample yield the same CDR3. The chain uses TRBV28 and TRBJ2-5; D gene ambiguous. Germline CDR1 reads MDHEN; CDR2 reads SYDVKM. CDR3 length equals 12 residues. V was clipped by 4 bases and J by 9 bases, with 12 bases between them. The CDR3: CASSSSIESQYF. CDR3 nucleotide sequence: TGTGCCAGCAGTTCATCAATAGAATCCCAGTACTTC.

V usage is TRBV2 and J usage is TRBJ2-3; 15 nucleotides line up with TRBD2. Trimming cost V 6 bases and J 3 bases; bases outside gene matches: 7. This CDR3 contains 17 residues. Germline-derived CDR1 and CDR2 are SNHLY and FYNNEI. CDR3 sequence: CASREGGLAGGTDTQYF. CDR3 DNA sequence: TGTGCCAGCAGGGAGGGGGGACTAGCGGGAGGAACAGATACGCAGTATTTT.

Concerning this clone itself: A read error may produce the germline difference seen at one junction end. CDR3 DNA sequence: TGTTCCAGCAGCACGGACAGGGGGTTTTACAATGAGCAGTTCTTC. Its protein product is CSSSTDRGFYNEQFF. The rearrangement links TRBV7-9 to TRBJ2-1, with 10 bases lining up with TRBD1. The CDR3 covers 15 residues. The V gene's germline CDR1 is SEHNR and CDR2 FQNEAQ (reference sequence).

The rearrangement joins TRBV5-1 to TRBJ1-1; possibly TRBD1 for D (5 bases). V dropped 5 bases and J dropped 5 bases, with 16 bases sitting between them. CDR1 SGHRS and CDR2 YFSETQ come from the germline V gene. The CDR3 consists of 14 residues. This CDR3 is CASRAGTGRTEAFF. CDR3 nucleotides: TGCGCCAGCAGGGCGGGGACGGGAAGGACTGAAGCTTTCTTT. The complete variable domain, with remaining parts taken from reference TRBV5-1 and TRBJ1-1, reads KAGVTQTPRYLIKTRGQQVTLSCSPISGHRSVSWYQQTPGQGLQFLFEYFSETQRNKGNFPGRFSGRQFSNSRSEMNVSTLELGDSALYLCASRAGTGRTEAFFGQGTRLTVV.

V gene TRBV7-9 combines with J gene TRBJ2-2; tentatively, D is TRBD2 (6 bases). CDR1 is SEHNR and CDR2 is FQNEAQ in the germline V gene (reference sequence). The V gene lost 6 bases and the J gene lost 6 bases, with 8 bases spanning the gap. The CDR3 totals 12 residues. CDR3 in DNA: TGTGCCAGCAGTCGGGGGTCCGGGGAGCTGTTTTTT. Amino acids: CASSRGSGELFF.

The chain is built from TRBV4-2 and TRBJ2-7; perhaps TRBD2 as D (6 bases). The CDR3 covers 14 residues. V was trimmed by 0 bases and J by 3 bases, leaving 9 bases between them. The V gene's germline CDR1 is LGHNA and CDR2 YNFKEQ. The DNA for the CDR3 is TGTGCCAGCAGCCAAGATAATAGCGGCTACGAGCAGTACTTC. Translated: CASSQDNSGYEQYF.

The chain combines TRBV28 with TRBJ2-1; 9 nucleotides line up with TRBD2. V lost 6 bases to trimming and J lost 4 bases; unmatched junction nucleotides: 4. The germline V gene has CDR1 MDHEN and CDR2 SYDVKM. The CDR3 runs 14 residues. This chain's CDR3 is CASRAGGPYNEQFF. CDR3 nucleotide sequence: TGTGCCAGCAGGGCGGGAGGGCCGTACAATGAGCAGTTCTTC.

The J gene is TRBJ2-3, the V gene TRBV27; 11 bases map to TRBD2. Unmatched junction bases numbered 5, after V lost 6 bases and J lost 6 bases. The germline gives CDR1 MNHEY, CDR2 SMNVEV (reference sequence). The CDR3 is 14 amino acids. The CDR3 DNA reads TGTGCCAGCAGGTTGTCTAGCGGGAGGGATACGCAGTATTTT. This gives the protein CASRLSSGRDTQYF.

This chain connects TRBV5-6 to TRBJ2-7; D is undetermined. V was shortened by 1 base and J by 3 bases, with 8 bases between the two germline ends. Germline-derived CDR1 and CDR2 are SGHDT and YYEEEE. The CDR3 has 13 amino acids. The CDR3 spells CASSLIHHYEQYF. The CDR3, as DNA: TGTGCCAGCAGCTTGATACACCACTACGAGCAGTACTTC.

V usage is TRBV6-5 and J usage is TRBJ2-1, with 7 bases lining up with TRBD1. Trimming cost V 6 bases and J 5 bases; bases outside gene matches: 10. This CDR3 has 15 amino acids. The germline V gene encodes CDR1 MNHEY and CDR2 SVGAGI. The CDR3 loop reads CASSSDRAVNNEQFF. CDR3 sequence (DNA): TGTGCCAGCAGCTCCGACAGGGCGGTAAACAATGAGCAGTTCTTC.

V gene TRBV9 combines with J gene TRBJ2-7; D possibly corresponds to TRBD1 (6 bases). CDR1 is SGDLS and CDR2 is YYNGEE in the germline V gene. The CDR3 has 14 amino acids. The ends were cut back, 3 bases at V and 0 bases at J, with 10 bases in the middle. The chain's CDR3 is CASSEGDTSYEQYF. CDR3 coding DNA: TGTGCCAGCAGCGAGGGGGACACCTCCTACGAGCAGTACTTC. Using reference TRBV9 and TRBJ2-7 for the parts outside the CDR3, the full variable domain is DSGVTQTPKHLITATGQRVTLRCSPRSGDLSVYWYQQSLDQGLQFLIQYYNGEERAKGNILERFSAQQFPDLHSELNLSSLELGDSALYFCASSEGDTSYEQYFGPGTRLTVT.

This chain connects TRBV28 to TRBJ1-2; TRBD1 matches at 8 bases. Germline V gives CDR1 MDHEN, CDR2 SYDVKM. This CDR3 is built from 15 residues. The junction had 8 bases not matched to a gene; V was cut back by 6 bases and J by 2 bases. The CDR3 loop is CASSPPGQVNYGYTF. CDR3 DNA sequence: TGTGCCAGCAGCCCCCCGGGACAGGTCAACTATGGCTACACCTTC.